Below, one TCR beta chain is given with its context. What it binds is not known. This sample stems from a study of beta chain features in type 1 diabetes. As for the study in general: Examination spanned roughly 110 million sorted cells from all samples.

Expressed TCRB transcripts got sequenced, as all isolated RNA was reverse transcribed. Produced via immunoSEQ multiplex PCR; TCRdb's table is partial and in-frame only. The sample has 130,000 to 150,000 clones, about 9.4% seen once. Germline lookup yields CDR1 SGHAT and CDR2 FQNNGV. The CDR3 extends over 14 amino acids. Trimming removed 0 bases at V and 7 bases at J, with 13 bases between. Study findings and constraints: Moderately but significantly shorter TCRB CDR3s were found in Type 1 diabetes patients in all four CD4+ subsets. Patients with type 1 diabetes carried fewer insertions and had more deletions at their VDJ junctions.

Sample: naive CD4+ T cells from blood. This TCR came from a young man in good health. The rearrangement joins TRBV11-2 to TRBJ2-7; perhaps TRBD2 as D (7 bases). Here the CDR3 reads CASSLDRGAREQYF. In DNA form, the CDR3 reads TGTGCCAGCAGCTTAGATCGGGGGGCTAGGGAGCAGTACTTC.